This TCR beta chain was recovered during a study of vaccination and CD4 T cells after COVID-19. The Oncomine TCR Beta short-read assay was applied to DNA of cultured CD4+ T cells. TCRdb processed the PCR reads anew with MiXCR; each CDR3 protein has one entry. This sample yields around 12,000 distinct CDR3 sequences, of which roughly two fifths are seen a single time; roughly 8.4% belongs to the top ten. The CDR3 is 17 amino acids. Trimming took 6 bases from V and 8 from J; bases not matched to a gene: 19. The germline CDR1 and CDR2 sequences are MRHNA and SNTAGT. Treatment meaning: approximately nine-day PBMC culture with coronavirus spike peptide pools or control peptides (ViraFEST assay). Worth noting for this clonotype: Its antigen is still unknown.

This chain links TRBV6-4 with TRBJ2-1, with 7 bases lining up with TRBD1. The sequencing used CD4+ T cells from blood, cultured in vitro, collected after SARS-CoV-2 vaccination. The clonotype originates from a human donor who had recovered from COVID-19. DNA of the CDR3: TGTGCCAGCAGCAACAGGGGACACTTGGGCTGGTCCGATGAGCAGTTCTTC. Its translation: CASSNRGHLGWSDEQFF.